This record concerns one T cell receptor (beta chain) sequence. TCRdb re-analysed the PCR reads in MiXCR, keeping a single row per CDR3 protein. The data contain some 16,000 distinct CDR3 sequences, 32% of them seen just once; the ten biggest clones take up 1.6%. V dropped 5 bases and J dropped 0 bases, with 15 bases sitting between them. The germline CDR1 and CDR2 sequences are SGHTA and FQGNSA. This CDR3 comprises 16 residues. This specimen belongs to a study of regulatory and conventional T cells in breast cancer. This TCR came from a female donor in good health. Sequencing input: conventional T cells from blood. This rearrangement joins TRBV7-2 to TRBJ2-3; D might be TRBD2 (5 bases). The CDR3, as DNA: TGTGCCAGCAGCCCGAGACTAACGGGGAGCACAGATACGCAGTATTTT. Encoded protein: CASSPRLTGSTDTQYF.